This T cell receptor (beta chain) is drawn from a study of Graves' ophthalmopathy and Graves' hyperthyroidism. Study-level points and caveats: Sensitivity reached nearly 71% and specificity roughly 72% when the model predicted ophthalmopathy progression. Blood also harbored most expanded thyroid clonotypes above 0.001 frequency.

This clonotype was seen repeatedly, ten times or more. Its target is not known. CDR1 and CDR2 from the germline V gene are SGHVS and FQNEAQ. CDR3 length: 15 amino acids. V lost 5 bases to trimming and J lost 0 bases, with 13 bases between them. Transcripts of RNA were the source for amplifying TCR beta CDR3 regions. The first-round RT-PCR employed HTBI primers together with the Qiagen OneStep RT-PCR kit. A multiplex PCR was then performed as the second round. One entry per CDR3 protein results from TCRdb running MiXCR on the multiplex PCR reads. The table lists about 620,000 distinct CDR3 sequences, about 20% of them singletons. Clinicians diagnosed using symptoms, serum thyroxine, TRAb, thyroid ultrasound and orbital computed tomography.

V gene TRBV7-8 combines with J gene TRBJ1-1; D is uncertain. The source material was peripheral blood. This clonotype was sampled from a woman between 18 and 29 years old with stable Graves' hyperthyroidism. Some clones in this sample may be carry-over from other donors' samples. The chain's CDR3 is CASSLFGRLNTEAFF. The CDR3 DNA is TGTGCCAGCAGCCTATTCGGCAGGTTGAACACTGAAGCTTTCTTT.